Listed below are T cell receptor beta chains from one sample, sequenced in a study of shared clonotypes between healthy human individuals. Measured with immunoSEQ multiplex PCR; TCRdb has only the in-frame clones, and not every one. The sample contains roughly 640,000 clones, around 97% of which appear only once. The material sequenced was naive CD4+ T cells sorted from blood. The receptors derive from a woman aged 25 to 39 in good health. Both conserved end residues are part of each CDR3. A D gene is named only where the DNA matches it firmly. The size entry is marked missing in some rows and otherwise reads once, few, many or a size class.

D gene: .; clone size: .; V gene: TRBV13; J gene: TRBJ1-1; CDR3 DNA: TGTGCCAGCAGCTTAGGGAGGAGGGCGATGAACACTGAAGCTTTCTTT; CDR3 protein: CASSLGRRAMNTEAFF
D gene: .; clone size: once; V gene: TRBV9; J gene: TRBJ2-1; CDR3 DNA: TGTGCCAGCAGCGTGGCAGCGGACCACTCCTACAATGAGCAGTTCTTC; CDR3 protein: CASSVAADHSYNEQFF
D gene: .; clone size: .; V gene: TRBV28; J gene: TRBJ2-1; CDR3 DNA: TGTGCCTGCGCACGAGTCAATGAGCAGTTCTTC; CDR3 protein: CACARVNEQFF
D gene: TRBD2; clone size: .; V gene: TRBV27; J gene: TRBJ2-5; CDR3 DNA: TGTGCCAGCAGTAGACGGACTAGCGGGAGTTTAGGTACCCAGTACTTC; CDR3 protein: CASSRRTSGSLGTQYF
D gene: .; clone size: .; V gene: TRBV28; J gene: TRBJ2-1; CDR3 DNA: TGTGCCAGCAGTGCGGAGTGGGGCAATGAGCAGTTCTTC; CDR3 protein: CASSAEWGNEQFF
D gene: TRBD1; clone size: .; V gene: TRBV19; J gene: TRBJ2-2; CDR3 DNA: TGTGCCAGTAGTGTCCAGGGGGCCGGGGAGCTGTTTTTT; CDR3 protein: CASSVQGAGELFF
D gene: .; clone size: .; V gene: TRBV4-1; J gene: TRBJ1-4; CDR3 DNA: TGCGCCAGCAGCCGCAACACGCTCCTATTCGAAAAACTGTTTTTT; CDR3 protein: CASSRNTLLFEKLFF
D gene: TRBD2; clone size: .; V gene: TRBV5-1; J gene: TRBJ2-7; CDR3 DNA: TGCGCCAGCAGCTTGGAGGGACTAGCGGAACCGTTCGTGGGAGAGCAGTACTTC; CDR3 protein: CASSLEGLAEPFVGEQYF
D gene: .; clone size: .; V gene: TRBV7-9; J gene: TRBJ1-3; CDR3 DNA: TGTGCCAGCAGCTCCCTGTGGAGGGGAACCTCTGGAAACACCATATATTTT; CDR3 protein: CASSSLWRGTSGNTIYF
D gene: .; clone size: .; V gene: TRBV6-4; J gene: TRBJ1-2; CDR3 DNA: TGTGCCAGCAGTGACTCAGCAGGGCTCCCCGCTGGCTACACCTTC; CDR3 protein: CASSDSAGLPAGYTF
D gene: .; clone size: .; V gene: TRBV7-9; J gene: TRBJ2-5; CDR3 DNA: TGTGCCAGCAGCTTAGAACAGCCGATCCAAGAGACCCAGTACTTC; CDR3 protein: CASSLEQPIQETQYF
D gene: .; clone size: once; V gene: TRBV6-1; J gene: TRBJ2-2; CDR3 DNA: TGTGCCAGCGGAAAGGAGGGCCTTTACACCGGGGAGCTGTTTTTT; CDR3 protein: CASGKEGLYTGELFF
D gene: .; clone size: .; V gene: TRBV19; J gene: TRBJ2-4; CDR3 DNA: TGTGCCAGTAGTATGGGCGAGGGAATCAACATTCAGTACTTC; CDR3 protein: CASSMGEGINIQYF
D gene: .; clone size: .; V gene: TRBV28; J gene: TRBJ2-3; CDR3 DNA: TGTGCCAGCAGCGGACGGTCGTCTAGCACAGATACGCAGTATTTT; CDR3 protein: CASSGRSSSTDTQYF
D gene: .; clone size: .; V gene: TRBV27; J gene: TRBJ1-3; CDR3 DNA: TGTGCCAGCAGTTTTATGGCTGCTGGAAACACCATATATTTT; CDR3 protein: CASSFMAAGNTIYF
D gene: TRBD1; clone size: .; V gene: TRBV5-1; J gene: TRBJ1-4; CDR3 DNA: TGCGCCAGCAGCGGATTCGGACAGGGCGGGGAAAAACTGTTTTTT; CDR3 protein: CASSGFGQGGEKLFF
D gene: .; clone size: .; V gene: TRBV29-1; J gene: TRBJ1-1; CDR3 DNA: TGCAGCGTCGGACAGACAGGGAACACTGAAGCTTTCTTT; CDR3 protein: CSVGQTGNTEAFF
D gene: TRBD1; clone size: .; V gene: TRBV19; J gene: TRBJ2-7; CDR3 DNA: TGTGCCAGTAGTAAGGACAGGGGGTACGAGCAGTACTTC; CDR3 protein: CASSKDRGYEQYF
D gene: TRBD2; clone size: .; V gene: TRBV28; J gene: TRBJ2-5; CDR3 DNA: TGTGCCAGCAGTTTCGCGCTAGCGGGAGAGACCCAGTACTTC; CDR3 protein: CASSFALAGETQYF
D gene: .; clone size: .; V gene: TRBV5-1; J gene: TRBJ2-1; CDR3 DNA: TGCGCCAGCAGCTTGGTGTCTGGCGGAGGGGCCTACAATGAGCAGTTCTTC; CDR3 protein: CASSLVSGGGAYNEQFF
D gene: TRBD2; clone size: .; V gene: TRBV2; J gene: TRBJ2-3; CDR3 DNA: TGTGCCAGCAGGGCTAGCGGGAGTCTAAATACGCAGTATTTT; CDR3 protein: CASRASGSLNTQYF
D gene: .; clone size: .; V gene: TRBV21-1; J gene: TRBJ2-3; CDR3 DNA: TGTGCCAGCAGCAAACTTACAGGGTGTGTGAGCGTAGATACGCAGTATTTT; CDR3 protein: CASSKLTGCVSVDTQYF
D gene: .; clone size: .; V gene: TRBV5-1; J gene: TRBJ1-4; CDR3 DNA: TGCGCCAGCAGTCTAGGAGATGAAAAACTGTTTTTT; CDR3 protein: CASSLGDEKLFF
D gene: TRBD1; clone size: .; V gene: TRBV9; J gene: TRBJ1-5; CDR3 DNA: TGTGCCAGCAGCGTAGGGGACAGGATCCTTGGGCCCCAGCATTTT; CDR3 protein: CASSVGDRILGPQHF
D gene: .; clone size: .; V gene: TRBV11-3; J gene: TRBJ2-1; CDR3 DNA: TGTGCCAGCAGCTTAGATGATTCCCACAATGAGCAGTTCTTC; CDR3 protein: CASSLDDSHNEQFF
D gene: .; clone size: few; V gene: TRBV11-2; J gene: TRBJ1-5; CDR3 DNA: TGTGCCAGCAGGGGGGACGGGCAGCCCCAGCATTTT; CDR3 protein: CASRGDGQPQHF
D gene: .; clone size: .; V gene: TRBV19; J gene: TRBJ1-5; CDR3 DNA: TGTGCCAGTAGTTTCCAGGCGGGTTTCAATCAGCCCCAGCATTTT; CDR3 protein: CASSFQAGFNQPQHF
D gene: .; clone size: .; V gene: TRBV7-3; J gene: TRBJ2-1; CDR3 DNA: TGTGCCAGCGGAGAGGAGCTTTTTAATGAGCAGTTCTTC; CDR3 protein: CASGEELFNEQFF
D gene: TRBD2; clone size: .; V gene: TRBV7-6; J gene: TRBJ2-2; CDR3 DNA: TGTGCCAGCAGCTTATCTCCTAGCGGGAACACCGGGGAGCTGTTTTTT; CDR3 protein: CASSLSPSGNTGELFF
D gene: .; clone size: .; V gene: TRBV19; J gene: TRBJ2-1; CDR3 DNA: TGTGCCAGTAGTAAGAACAGGGTTCGCGAGCAGTTCTTC; CDR3 protein: CASSKNRVREQFF
D gene: .; clone size: .; V gene: TRBV18; J gene: TRBJ1-5; CDR3 DNA: TGTGCCAGCTCACTCGCCGGGGCCAGGACGATGAGGACCCAGCATTTT; CDR3 protein: CASSLAGARTMRTQHF
D gene: .; clone size: .; V gene: TRBV28; J gene: TRBJ1-1; CDR3 DNA: TGTGCCAGCATACTTCCGGGACCCACTGAAGCTTTCTTT; CDR3 protein: CASILPGPTEAFF
D gene: .; clone size: once; V gene: TRBV9; J gene: TRBJ2-3; CDR3 DNA: TGTGCCAGCAGCCCTTTGGTTGTACGCACAGATACGCAGTATTTT; CDR3 protein: CASSPLVVRTDTQYF
D gene: TRBD1; clone size: .; V gene: TRBV5-1; J gene: TRBJ2-7; CDR3 DNA: TGCGCCAGCAGCTTGATGACAGGGGGCGGGTACGAGCAGTACTTC; CDR3 protein: CASSLMTGGGYEQYF
D gene: .; clone size: .; V gene: TRBV7-8; J gene: TRBJ1-3; CDR3 DNA: TGTGCCAGCAGCACTCACGCCGTCTCTGGAAACACCATATATTTT; CDR3 protein: CASSTHAVSGNTIYF
D gene: .; clone size: .; V gene: TRBV5-1; J gene: TRBJ2-6; CDR3 DNA: TGCGCCAGCCTTCGGGACCTCAGTGCCAACGTCCTGACTTTC; CDR3 protein: CASLRDLSANVLTF
D gene: TRBD1; clone size: .; V gene: TRBV2; J gene: TRBJ2-7; CDR3 DNA: TGTGCCAGCAACCAAGGACAGGTTCGGTGGAACGAGCAGTACTTC; CDR3 protein: CASNQGQVRWNEQYF
D gene: .; clone size: .; V gene: TRBV5-1; J gene: TRBJ2-5; CDR3 DNA: TGCGCCAGCAGCAGCGGGACAGCCTGGGAGGAGACCCAGTACTTC; CDR3 protein: CASSSGTAWEETQYF
D gene: .; clone size: .; V gene: TRBV19; J gene: TRBJ1-2; CDR3 DNA: TGTGCCAGTAGCCGGCAAGCTCGTGGCTACACCTTC; CDR3 protein: CASSRQARGYTF
D gene: .; clone size: .; V gene: TRBV28; J gene: TRBJ1-5; CDR3 DNA: TGTGCCAGCAGTTTAATTTCCCAAGGGCAGCCCCAGCATTTT; CDR3 protein: CASSLISQGQPQHF
D gene: .; clone size: .; V gene: TRBV19; J gene: TRBJ1-1; CDR3 DNA: TGTGCCAGTAGTATACGGAGAGAGTTTGAAGCTTTCTTT; CDR3 protein: CASSIRREFEAFF
D gene: .; clone size: once; V gene: TRBV28; J gene: TRBJ2-7; CDR3 DNA: TGTGCCAGCAGTACCCCCGGGGCGTTGAGGGGGTACGAGCAGTACTTC; CDR3 protein: CASSTPGALRGYEQYF
D gene: TRBD2; clone size: .; V gene: TRBV7-9; J gene: TRBJ2-7; CDR3 DNA: TGTGCCAGCAGCTCGCCTAGCGGGAGTGACAGCTACGAGCAGTACTTC; CDR3 protein: CASSSPSGSDSYEQYF
D gene: .; clone size: .; V gene: TRBV15; J gene: TRBJ2-5; CDR3 DNA: TGTGCCACCAGCAGAGATCAGGGGTACCAAGAGACCCAGTACTTC; CDR3 protein: CATSRDQGYQETQYF
D gene: TRBD2; clone size: .; V gene: TRBV11-3; J gene: TRBJ2-3; CDR3 DNA: TGTGCCAGCAGCCCAGGGACTAGCGGGAACACAGATACGCAGTATTTT; CDR3 protein: CASSPGTSGNTDTQYF
D gene: TRBD2; clone size: .; V gene: TRBV5-1; J gene: TRBJ2-1; CDR3 DNA: TGCGCCAGCAGCCCGGGACTAGCGGTCGATGAGCAGTTCTTC; CDR3 protein: CASSPGLAVDEQFF
D gene: TRBD2; clone size: once; V gene: TRBV28; J gene: TRBJ2-7; CDR3 DNA: TGTGCCAGCAGTGAACTAGCGCCAGACTACGAGCAGTACTTC; CDR3 protein: CASSELAPDYEQYF
D gene: .; clone size: .; V gene: TRBV28; J gene: TRBJ1-2; CDR3 DNA: TGTGCCAGCAGTCAGAGGAACTATGGCTACACCTTC; CDR3 protein: CASSQRNYGYTF
D gene: .; clone size: .; V gene: TRBV5-6; J gene: TRBJ1-4; CDR3 DNA: TGTGCCAGCAGCTTCGGTTCAACTAATGAAAAACTGTTTTTT; CDR3 protein: CASSFGSTNEKLFF
D gene: .; clone size: .; V gene: TRBV25-1; J gene: TRBJ2-2; CDR3 DNA: TGTGCCAGCAGTGAAATTGGGAACACCGGGGAGCTGTTTTTT; CDR3 protein: CASSEIGNTGELFF
D gene: .; clone size: .; V gene: TRBV7-9; J gene: TRBJ2-2; CDR3 DNA: TGTGCCAGCACCTTCACCGGGGAGCTGTTTTTT; CDR3 protein: CASTFTGELFF
D gene: .; clone size: .; V gene: TRBV12-2; J gene: TRBJ2-7; CDR3 DNA: TGTGCAAGTCGCTTAGTAGAAACTAGCTCCTACGAGCAGTACTTC; CDR3 protein: CASRLVETSSYEQYF
D gene: TRBD1; clone size: .; V gene: TRBV5-1; J gene: TRBJ1-4; CDR3 DNA: TGCGCCAGCAGCCCGACAGGGACCCATAATGAAAAACTGTTTTTT; CDR3 protein: CASSPTGTHNEKLFF
D gene: TRBD1; clone size: .; V gene: TRBV7-9; J gene: TRBJ1-2; CDR3 DNA: TGTGCCAGCAGCCCGACAGGGAATGGCTACACCTTC; CDR3 protein: CASSPTGNGYTF
D gene: .; clone size: once; V gene: TRBV18; J gene: TRBJ2-2; CDR3 DNA: TGTGCCAGCTCACCATACAAGAACACCGGGGAGCTGTTTTTT; CDR3 protein: CASSPYKNTGELFF